Included here is one T cell receptor beta chain sequence, with context. Its antigen is unknown. Documented treatment: around 19 received Ad26.COV2.S at low or high dose, single or two shots; roughly 5 received placebo; per-sample allocation not given. Sampling occurred on day 63 after the first vaccine or placebo injection. Donation came from an adult in Boston who was aged 18-55 years. These data belong to a study of Ad26.COV2.S vaccination and SARS-CoV-2 variants. As for the study in general: Recipients of Ad26.COV2.S got it intramuscularly, once or twice 56 days apart.

TCRdb keeps only in-frame clones here, not all; method: immunoSEQ multiplex PCR. In the table there are about 400,000 clones, approximately 91% of which are singletons. Whole-study findings and limits: The study found higher spike-specific TCR breadth in vaccine than placebo recipients. Placebo and vaccine recipients had non-spike TCR breadth that was similar.

V lost 4 bases, J lost 3 bases, and 6 bases stayed unmatched. Germline V gene sequence: CDR1 MNHEY, CDR2 SVGEGT. The length of the CDR3 is 15 residues. Here the sequenced sample was peripheral blood, taken in a trial of Ad26.COV2.S vaccine versus placebo. The rearrangement joins TRBV6-2 or TRBV6-3 to TRBJ2-7; 10 bases match TRBD2. This receptor was taken from a person between 18 and 65 years old who received the Ad26.COV2.S COVID-19 vaccine or a placebo. The CDR3 DNA follows: TGTGCCAGCAGTTCAGCGGGGGGGGAGGTCTACGAGCAGTACTTC. Amino acid sequence: CASSSAGGEVYEQYF.